This T cell receptor beta chain appears in the sequencing data of a study of blood T cell repertoires in COVID-19. Overall study context: Spain, Italy and the United States supplied samples that represented acute and convalescent COVID-19. PBMCs, B-cell-depleted T cells, or T cells provided the cDNA or gDNA that made up the material.

Authors' data handling: Reference gene primer amplification gave nucleated cell count estimates. Assay used: immunoSEQ multiplex PCR; TCRdb lists only in-frame clones, some missing. V, J and clone size are those of that table, while D and trimming were read from the DNA. The table lists 170,000 or so clones, 90% of them singletons, with around 0.53% in the top ten. This clone was seen only once. Germline V lookup: CDR1 LGHNA, CDR2 YSLEER. The CDR3 spans 16 residues. Trimming left V 0 bases short and J 6 bases short, with 14 bases between. Specimen: peripheral blood. The clonotype originates from a man between 45 and 60 years old with acute or convalescent COVID-19. The rearrangement joins TRBV4-3 to TRBJ2-2, with TRBD1 as a possible D gene (5 bases). The CDR3, as DNA: TGCGCCAGCAGCCAAGATAAGAGACAGTTTCCCGGGGAGCTGTTTTTT. Its translation is CASSQDKRQFPGELFF.